These 14 T cell receptor beta chains share one sample of origin, sequenced in a study of Ad26.COV2.S vaccination and SARS-CoV-2 variants. The treatment here: roughly 19 received Ad26.COV2.S at low or high dose, single or two shots; several received placebo; per-sample allocation not given. The samples were gathered on day 63 after the first injection of vaccine or placebo. Here immunoSEQ multiplex PCR was the method, and the copy in TCRdb shows in-frame clones only, minus some. The sample yields around 450,000 clones, 75% to 95% seen once. The source material was peripheral blood, sampled in a trial of Ad26.COV2.S vaccine versus placebo. These receptors were collected from a person between 18 and 60 years old who received the Ad26.COV2.S COVID-19 vaccine or a placebo.

This rearrangement joins TRBV6-5 to TRBJ2-7; 8 bases line up with TRBD2. Unmatched junction bases numbered 10, after V lost 7 bases and J lost 2 bases. This CDR3 has 15 residues. Germline assignment: CDR1 MNHEY and CDR2 SVGAGI. In DNA, the CDR3 is TGTGCCAGCAACCCCCTAGCGGGCCAAACCTACGAGCAGTACTTC. Amino acids: CASNPLAGQTYEQYF.

The CDR3 loop is CASSGRGTSYEQYF. For the CDR3, the DNA is TGTGCCAGCAGCGGTAGAGGGACCTCCTACGAGCAGTACTTC. The chain couples TRBV7-8 to TRBJ2-7; D may match TRBD1 or TRBD2 (5 bases each). CDR1 is SGHVS, CDR2 FQNEAQ, per germline. Trimming shortened V by 5 bases and J by 0 bases, and 11 bases separated the two germline ends. This CDR3 is 14 amino acids long.

This rearrangement joins TRBV27 to TRBJ2-7, with D tentatively TRBD2 (5 bases). This CDR3 is built from 15 residues. CDR1 is MNHEY, CDR2 SMNVEV, per germline (reference sequence). Trimming left V 4 bases short and J 4 bases short, with 17 bases between. CDR3 protein: CASSSHPELGYEQYF. For the CDR3, the DNA is TGTGCCAGCAGTTCCCATCCTGAACTAGGGTACGAGCAGTACTTC.

V and J are TRBV7-2 and TRBJ2-7, with TRBD1 matching over 10 bases. V shed 5 bases and J 3 bases; nucleotides not matched to a gene: 4. CDR1 SGHTA and CDR2 FQGNSA come from the germline V gene. This CDR3 is 14 amino acids long. CDR3 in DNA: TGTGCCAGCAGCACAGGGACAGGGGACTACGAGCAGTACTTC. Encoded protein: CASSTGTGDYEQYF. The full variable domain, rest sourced from reference TRBV7-2 and TRBJ2-7, is GAGVSQSPSNKVTEKGKDVELRCDPISGHTALYWYRQSLGQGLEFLIYFQGNSAPDKSGLPSDRFSAERTGGSVSTLTIQRTQQEDSAVYLCASSTGTGDYEQYFGPGTRLTVT.

The chain joins TRBV6-6 to TRBJ2-1; TRBD1 aligns across 7 bases. The CDR3 consists of 15 residues. CDR1 and CDR2 (germline): MNHNY, SVGAGI (reference sequence). After removal of 6 bases from V and 8 bases from J, the junction contained 13 bases not matched to a gene. The CDR3 nucleotides are TGTGCCAGCAGCTATAGGACAGGCCCCGGGGATGAGCAGTTCTTC. Its protein product is CASSYRTGPGDEQFF.

This chain links TRBV18 with TRBJ1-3; no clear D gene. In germline, CDR1 is KGHSH, CDR2 LQKENI. The CDR3 is 16 residues long. V was clipped by 6 bases and J by 0 bases, with 15 bases between them. The CDR3 region is CASSPRPAPSGNTIYF. The CDR3 nucleotides read TGTGCCAGCTCCCCCCGACCGGCACCCTCTGGAAACACCATATATTTT.

The rearrangement joins TRBV30 to TRBJ2-7, with 8 bases identical to TRBD1. Germline V CDR1 and CDR2: GTSNPN, SVGIG (reference sequence). The CDR3 is 13 amino acids. V shed 5 bases, J shed 2 bases, and the junction held 5 bases outside the gene matches. The CDR3 sequence: CAWGRTGPYEQYF. For the CDR3, the DNA is TGTGCCTGGGGGCGGACAGGGCCCTACGAGCAGTACTTC.

This clone was seen repeatedly, ten times or more. The rearrangement uses TRBV4-3 and TRBJ2-1; 11 nucleotides align to TRBD2. The J segment lost 6 bases and the V segment lost 3 bases, leaving 4 bases of the junction unmatched. This CDR3 has 15 residues. From germline, CDR1 is LGHNA and CDR2 YSLEER. CDR3 DNA sequence: TGCGCCAGCAGCCAGACTAGCGGGGAACCCAATGAGCAGTTCTTC. As protein: CASSQTSGEPNEQFF.

The chain combines TRBV10-3 with TRBJ2-1, with TRBD2 as a possible D gene (6 bases). Germline V CDR1 and CDR2: ENHRY, SYGVKD. Trimming removed 0 bases from V and 5 bases from J, with 23 bases in between. The CDR3 covers 19 residues. CDR3 sequence reads: CAISESIGTSRKSDNEQFF. CDR3 coding DNA: TGTGCCATCAGTGAGTCGATCGGAACTAGCCGCAAGTCGGACAATGAGCAGTTCTTC.

This sequence joins TRBV19 and TRBJ1-6; D gene uncertain. There are 14 residues in the CDR3. Germline lookup yields CDR1 LNHDA and CDR2 SQIVND (reference sequence). Trimming left V 1 base short and J 9 bases short, with 10 bases between. The CDR3 loop reads CASSIGVTSSPLHF. CDR3 DNA sequence: TGTGCCAGTAGTATAGGCGTGACCTCTTCACCCCTCCACTTT.

This chain uses TRBV30 with TRBJ2-7; 9 bases align to TRBD1. Germline CDR1 is GTSNPN and CDR2 is SVGIG (reference sequence). V was pared by 5 bases and J by 5 bases, with 10 bases of the junction left unmatched. The CDR3 is 14 amino acids. The CDR3 nucleotides are TGTGCCTGGGGGTTAACAGGGGGCGTTAACGAGCAGTACTTC. Its translation: CAWGLTGGVNEQYF.

The chain uses TRBV6-2 or TRBV6-3 and TRBJ1-6, with D unresolved. CDR3 length equals 15 residues. Trimming removed 2 bases from V and 7 bases from J, with 12 bases in between. The germline V gene has CDR1 MNHEY and CDR2 SVGEGT. Here the CDR3 reads CASSYPGYGNSPLHF. In nucleotides, the CDR3 is TGTGCCAGCAGTTACCCGGGGTACGGAAATTCACCCCTCCACTTT.

To note about this clone: An end of the junction does not agree with germline; a read error may underlie this. The chain combines TRBV29-1 with TRBJ2-5; 11 bases fit TRBD2. Germline V CDR1 and CDR2: SQVTM, ANQGSEA. The CDR3 runs to 13 residues. The CDR3 nucleotides are TGCAGCGTCTGGGAACTAGCGGGAGAGCCCCAGTACTTC. Translated, it gives CSVWELAGEPQYF.

The V and J genes are TRBV7-9 and TRBJ2-2, with D possibly being TRBD2 (6 bases). Trimming shortened V by 3 bases and J by 6 bases, and 14 bases separated the two germline ends. The germline CDR1 and CDR2 sequences are SEHNR and FQNEAQ (reference sequence). The CDR3 covers 15 residues. CDR3 amino acids: CASSFGTSRPGELFF. As DNA, the CDR3 is TGTGCCAGCAGCTTCGGGACTTCCCGACCCGGGGAGCTGTTTTTT.